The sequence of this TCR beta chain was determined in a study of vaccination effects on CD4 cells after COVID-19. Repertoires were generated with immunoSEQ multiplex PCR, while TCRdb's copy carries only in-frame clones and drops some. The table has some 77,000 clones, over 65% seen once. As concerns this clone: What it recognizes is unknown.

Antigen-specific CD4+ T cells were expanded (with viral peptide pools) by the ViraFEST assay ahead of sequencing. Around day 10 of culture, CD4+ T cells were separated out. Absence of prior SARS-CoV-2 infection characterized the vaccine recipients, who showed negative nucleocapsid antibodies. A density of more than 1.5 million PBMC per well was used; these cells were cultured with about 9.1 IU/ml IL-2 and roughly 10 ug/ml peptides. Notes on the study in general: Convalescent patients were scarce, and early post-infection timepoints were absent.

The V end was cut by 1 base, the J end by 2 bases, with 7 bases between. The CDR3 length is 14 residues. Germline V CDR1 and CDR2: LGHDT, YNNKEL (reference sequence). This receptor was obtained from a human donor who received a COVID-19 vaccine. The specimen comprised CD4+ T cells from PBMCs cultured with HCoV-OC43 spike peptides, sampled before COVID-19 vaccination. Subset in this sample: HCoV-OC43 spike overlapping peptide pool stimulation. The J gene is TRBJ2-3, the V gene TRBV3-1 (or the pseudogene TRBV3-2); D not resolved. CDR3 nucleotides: TGTGCCAGCAGCCAAGGAACTAACACAGATACGCAGTATTTT. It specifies CASSQGTNTDTQYF.